A selection of T cell receptor beta chains follows, all from one sample in a study of blood T cell repertoires in COVID-19. Clones were sequenced by immunoSEQ multiplex PCR, and TCRdb holds only the in-frame ones, with some missing. The repertoire holds tens of thousands of clones, with about 88% as singletons. Sample: peripheral blood. These receptors all come from a woman in her 70s in a cohort sampled during active COVID-19. Both conserved end residues are part of each CDR3. A D gene is named only where the DNA matches it firmly. Size is omitted from some rows. Given values are once, few, many or a class for expanded clones.

NA | TRBD2 | TRBJ2-1 | TRBV7-6 | TGTGCCAGCAGTAGCGGGAGCGGACGTACCTACAATGAGCAGTTCTTC | CASSSGSGRTYNEQFF
NA | NA | TRBJ1-3 | TRBV4-3 | TGCGCCAGCAGCCAAGATGGCCGGGGGGGCAGCTACTCTGGAAACACCATATATTTT | CASSQDGRGGSYSGNTIYF
NA | NA | TRBJ2-2 | TRBV11-3 | TGTGCCAGCAGCTTGTCAGGGTTCACCGGGGAGCTGTTTTTT | CASSLSGFTGELFF
NA | NA | TRBJ1-1 | TRBV5-8 | TGTGCCAGCAGCCACAAGGTTGGGGCACGGAACACTGAAGCTTTCTTT | CASSHKVGARNTEAFF
NA | TRBD2 | TRBJ2-5 | TRBV11-2 | TGTGCCAGCAGCTTAGACTGGGCGGGAGGAGAGGAGACCCAGTACTTC | CASSLDWAGGEETQYF
NA | NA | TRBJ1-4 | TRBV2 | TGTGCCAGCACCCTCGGAGGAGGAAATAATGAAAAACTGTTTTTT | CASTLGGGNNEKLFF
NA | NA | TRBJ1-3 | TRBV10-2 | TGCGCCAGCAGTGATCTACGACAGGCTTACTCTGGAAACACCATATATTTT | CASSDLRQAYSGNTIYF
NA | NA | TRBJ1-2 | TRBV11-1 | TGTGCCAGCAGCTTATGGGGCTACTATGGCTACACCTTC | CASSLWGYYGYTF
few | TRBD2 | TRBJ2-1 | TRBV18 | TGTGCCAGCTCGGCACTAGCGGGAGGGAGCTCCTACAATGAGCAGTTCTTC | CASSALAGGSSYNEQFF
NA | TRBD1 | TRBJ2-3 | TRBV28 | TGTGCCAGCAGGGACAGGGATACGCAGTATTTT | CASRDRDTQYF
NA | NA | TRBJ1-2 | TRBV28 | TGTGCCAGCAGCCCCAGGGACACCGGACGAGGCTACACCTTC | CASSPRDTGRGYTF
NA | TRBD2 | TRBJ2-7 | TRBV5-3 | TGTGCCAGAAGCTCGGCGGGGACTAGCGAGTACGAGCAGTACTTC | CARSSAGTSEYEQYF
NA | TRBD1 | TRBJ1-4 | TRBV24-1 | TGTGCCACCAGTGATCTCCGGGACAGTAATGAAAAACTGTTTTTT | CATSDLRDSNEKLFF
NA | TRBD1 | TRBJ1-2 | TRBV2 | TGTGCCAGCAGCAAAAAATTCGACAGGGCCATCTATGGCTACACCTTC | CASSKKFDRAIYGYTF
NA | TRBD2 | TRBJ2-7 | TRBV30 | TGTGCCTGGAGTAAGGCTAGCGGAGAATACGAGCAGTACTTC | CAWSKASGEYEQYF
NA | TRBD2 | TRBJ2-5 | TRBV4-2 | TGTGCCAGCAGCCTTAGCGGCGGGAGAGTCGGAGAGACCCAGTACTTC | CASSLSGGRVGETQYF
NA | TRBD1 | TRBJ1-1 | TRBV7-9 | TGTGCCAGCAGCTTAGACCCCGGACAGGGTCATACTGAAGCTTTCTTT | CASSLDPGQGHTEAFF
NA | TRBD2 | TRBJ2-1 | TRBV5-6 | TGTGCCAGCAGCTTGGGACTAGCGTCCAATGAGCAGTTCTTC | CASSLGLASNEQFF
NA | TRBD2 | TRBJ2-4 | TRBV25-1 | TGTGCCACCACCCCGGGGGGAGAGGACATTCAGTACTTC | CATTPGGEDIQYF
NA | NA | TRBJ2-1 | TRBV7-2 | TGTGCCAGCAGCGCCGGACTGAGACGCGAGCAGTTCTTC | CASSAGLRREQFF
NA | NA | TRBJ2-1 | TRBV14 | TGTGCCAGCAGGGCTAGGCGGGAGCAGTTCTTC | CASRARREQFF
NA | NA | TRBJ1-2 | TRBV28 | TGTGCCAGCAGAACAGCAAACTATGGCTACACCTTC | CASRTANYGYTF
NA | NA | TRBJ1-4 | TRBV5-4 | TGTGCCAGCAGCTTGGCAGGTTACAATGAAAAACTGTTTTTT | CASSLAGYNEKLFF
NA | NA | TRBJ1-2 | TRBV3-1/TRBV3-2 | TGTGCCAGCAGCCCCATGGACGGGCCCGGGGAGGGCTACACCTTC | CASSPMDGPGEGYTF
NA | NA | TRBJ1-2 | TRBV30 | TGTGCCTGGAGTAACTTGGGGAGCTATGGCTACACCTTC | CAWSNLGSYGYTF
NA | NA | TRBJ1-6 | TRBV12-3/TRBV12-4 | TGTGCCACCCGGAGCTATAATTCACCCCTCCACTTT | CATRSYNSPLHF
NA | TRBD2 | TRBJ2-3 | TRBV19 | TGTGCCAGTAGTAACACCGGACTAGCGGGGGGTACAGATACGCAGTATTTT | CASSNTGLAGGTDTQYF
NA | NA | TRBJ2-7 | TRBV5-1 | TGCGCCAGCAGCCCAGTAGCGACGGACTACGAGCAGTACTTC | CASSPVATDYEQYF
NA | TRBD2 | TRBJ2-7 | TRBV4-1 | TGCGCCAGCAGCCAAGATCCCGCGGGAGCCGGCGAGCAGTACTTC | CASSQDPAGAGEQYF
NA | TRBD2 | TRBJ2-1 | TRBV7-8 | TGTGCCAGCAGCCCCTCCCGGTGGTTAGCGGGGGGGAATGAGCAGTTCTTC | CASSPSRWLAGGNEQFF
NA | NA | TRBJ1-2 | TRBV4-2 | TGTGCCAGCAGCCAAGATCGGAGGGGCGCCTATGGCTACACCTTC | CASSQDRRGAYGYTF
NA | NA | TRBJ2-3 | TRBV19 | TGTGCCAGTAGTTCCTTCCCCCGGGACACAGATACGCAGTATTTT | CASSSFPRDTDTQYF
NA | TRBD2 | TRBJ2-7 | TRBV7-2 | TGTGCCAGCAGACCGACTAGCTTCGACGAGCAGTACTTC | CASRPTSFDEQYF
NA | TRBD2 | TRBJ2-3 | TRBV6-5 | TGTGCCAGCAGTTACGAGCGGGAGGTTAGCACAGATACGCAGTATTTT | CASSYEREVSTDTQYF
NA | NA | TRBJ2-5 | TRBV6-4 | TGTGCCAGCAGCGAAGGGTTCGGGGGTCTGCCCCAGTACTTC | CASSEGFGGLPQYF
NA | TRBD1 | TRBJ2-1 | TRBV19 | TGTGCCGTGAGGGGACAGGGGGCAAGTAGTGAGCAGTTCTTC | CAVRGQGASSEQFF
NA | TRBD2 | TRBJ2-5 | TRBV2 | TGTGCCAGCAGTGAAGGACTAGCCGGAGAGACCCAGTACTTC | CASSEGLAGETQYF
once | NA | TRBJ1-5 | TRBV30 | TGTGCCTGGAGTCCTGGTCTGGGAGGCAATCAGCCCCAGCATTTT | CAWSPGLGGNQPQHF
few | NA | TRBJ1-1 | TRBV19 | TGTGCCAGTAAATTCTTCGGGGAGAACACTGAAGCTTTCTTT | CASKFFGENTEAFF
NA | NA | TRBJ2-1 | TRBV5-1 | TGCGCCAGCAGCTTGGGCGGGACAGAAGAGCAGTTCTTC | CASSLGGTEEQFF
NA | TRBD2 | TRBJ2-3 | TRBV20-1 | TGCAGTGCTAGTGGACCGGGACTAGCATCCAGCACAGATACGCAGTATTTT | CSASGPGLASSTDTQYF
NA | NA | TRBJ2-7 | TRBV3-1/TRBV3-2 | TGTGCCAGCAGCCAAGAGGGCACTGGAGAGCAGTACTTC | CASSQEGTGEQYF
NA | TRBD2 | TRBJ2-1 | TRBV19 | TGTGCCAGTAGTATAGCTAGCGGGAGGGTAGGGTACAATGAGCAGTTCTTC | CASSIASGRVGYNEQFF
NA | TRBD1 | TRBJ1-1 | TRBV7-3 | TGTGCCAGCAGCTTGGACAGGGCGAACACTGAAGCTTTCTTT | CASSLDRANTEAFF
NA | NA | TRBJ1-6 | TRBV5-1 | TGCGCCTGTACGGACAGCCAATCTTCACCCCTCCACTTT | CACTDSQSSPLHF
NA | NA | TRBJ2-6 | TRBV30 | TGTGCCTGGAGTGTACTCCAGGGGTACTCTGGGGCCAACGTCCTGACTTTC | CAWSVLQGYSGANVLTF
NA | NA | TRBJ2-1 | TRBV7-2 | TGTGCCAGCAGCTTAGACGAGGATTCTTACAATGAGCAGTTCTTC | CASSLDEDSYNEQFF
NA | TRBD1 | TRBJ2-1 | TRBV7-8 | TGTGCCAGCAGCCCATCCCAGGGGGACCTCTACAATGAGCAGTTCTTC | CASSPSQGDLYNEQFF
NA | NA | TRBJ2-3 | TRBV2 | TGTGCCAGCAGTGGTAGCGGACTACCCACAGATACGCAGTATTTT | CASSGSGLPTDTQYF
NA | NA | TRBJ2-7 | TRBV28 | TGTGCCAGCACCTCAGGGGTGTTTTGGCGGACCTACGAGCAGTACTTC | CASTSGVFWRTYEQYF
NA | NA | TRBJ1-3 | TRBV6-5 | TGTGCCACCCGCGGGGGTGGCGAAAACACCATATATTTT | CATRGGGENTIYF
NA | TRBD1 | TRBJ1-2 | TRBV28 | TGTGCCAGCAGTTTATCACGGGGACAGAGTAACTATGGCTACACCTTC | CASSLSRGQSNYGYTF
NA | NA | TRBJ1-5 | TRBV6-6 | TGTGCCAGCAGTGCGGCAGGGGAGAGCAATCAGCCCCAGCATTTT | CASSAAGESNQPQHF
NA | TRBD2 | TRBJ2-3 | TRBV7-9 | TGTGCCAGCAGGGGACTAGCGCACACAGATACGCAGTATTTT | CASRGLAHTDTQYF